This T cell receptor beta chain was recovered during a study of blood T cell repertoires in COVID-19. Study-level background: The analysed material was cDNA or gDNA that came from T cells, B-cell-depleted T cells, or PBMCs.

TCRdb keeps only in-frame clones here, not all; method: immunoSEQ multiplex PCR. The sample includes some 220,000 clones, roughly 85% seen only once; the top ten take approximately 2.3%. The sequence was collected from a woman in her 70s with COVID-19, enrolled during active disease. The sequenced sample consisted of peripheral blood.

CDR3: CASSLVGGDNIAKNIQYF. CDR3 nucleotides: TGTGCCAGCAGCTTGGTAGGTGGGGACAACATAGCCAAAAACATTCAGTACTTC. V is TRBV5-5 and J is TRBJ2-4; TRBD1 might be the D (6 bases). Trimming took off 0 bases at V and 0 bases at J, with 16 bases between the two ends. Germline V lookup: CDR1 SGHKS, CDR2 YYEKEE (reference sequence). The CDR3 consists of 18 residues.